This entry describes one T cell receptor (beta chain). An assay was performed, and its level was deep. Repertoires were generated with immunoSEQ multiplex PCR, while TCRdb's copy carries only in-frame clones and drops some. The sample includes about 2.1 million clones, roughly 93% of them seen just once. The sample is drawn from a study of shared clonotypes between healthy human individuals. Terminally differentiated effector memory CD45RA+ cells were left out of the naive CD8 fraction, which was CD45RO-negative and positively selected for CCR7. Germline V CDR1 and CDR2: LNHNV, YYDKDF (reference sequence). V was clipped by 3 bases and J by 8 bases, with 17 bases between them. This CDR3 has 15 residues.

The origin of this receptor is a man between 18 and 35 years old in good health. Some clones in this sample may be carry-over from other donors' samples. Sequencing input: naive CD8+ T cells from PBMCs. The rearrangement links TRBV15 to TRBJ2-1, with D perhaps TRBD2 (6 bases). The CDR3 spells CATSSLSGPQDEQFF. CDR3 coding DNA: TGTGCCACCAGCAGCCTTAGCGGCCCCCAGGATGAGCAGTTCTTC.